This T cell receptor beta chain was obtained from a study of early T cells in non-severe SARS-CoV-2 infection. Study background: Bulk RNA from unsorted whole blood was sequenced; chains were unpaired. The study, taken as a whole, reports: VDJdb matching favored anti-spike CD8 responses, missing private and CD4 specificities.

This clonotype was seen only a few times. What it binds is unknown. Germline values: CDR1 SGHAT, CDR2 FQNNGV. The CDR3 is made up of 13 amino acids. Deletions cut 5 bases from V and 7 bases from J, with 11 bases between. TCRdb re-called the 5' RACE reads through MiXCR, storing one row per CDR3 protein. Altogether some 55,000 distinct CDR3 sequences are present, approximately 12% being singletons, with the ten largest covering about 2.5%. This chain uses TRBV11-2 with TRBJ1-4, with TRBD1 as a possible D gene (5 bases). This sequence originates from an adult who was a healthcare worker with PCR-confirmed SARS-CoV-2 infection or an uninfected control (not recorded which). Here the sequenced sample was whole blood, taken at baseline. DNA for the CDR3: TGTGCCAGCAGCAACCGGGACGCTGAAAAACTGTTTTTT. Its protein product is CASSNRDAEKLFF. Based on the CDR3 plus reference TRBV11-2 and TRBJ1-4, the full variable domain is EAGVAQSPRYKIIEKRQSVAFWCNPISGHATLYWYQQILGQGPKLLIQFQNNGVVDDSQLPKDRFSAERLKGVDSTLKIQPAKLEDSAVYLCASSNRDAEKLFFGSGTQLSVL.